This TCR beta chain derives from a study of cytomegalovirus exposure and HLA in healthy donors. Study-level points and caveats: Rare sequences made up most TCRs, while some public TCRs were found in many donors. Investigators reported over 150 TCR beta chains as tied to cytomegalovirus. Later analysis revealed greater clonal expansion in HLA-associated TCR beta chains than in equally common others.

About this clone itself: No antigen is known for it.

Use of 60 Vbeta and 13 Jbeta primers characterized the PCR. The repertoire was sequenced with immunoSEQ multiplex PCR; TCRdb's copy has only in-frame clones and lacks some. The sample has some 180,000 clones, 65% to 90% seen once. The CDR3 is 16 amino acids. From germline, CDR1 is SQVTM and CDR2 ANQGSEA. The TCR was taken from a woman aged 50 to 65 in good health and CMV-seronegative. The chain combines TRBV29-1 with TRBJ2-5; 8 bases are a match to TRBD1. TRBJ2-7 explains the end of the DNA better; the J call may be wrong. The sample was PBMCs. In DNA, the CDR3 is TGCAGCGTTGCGGACAGGGAAGCCAAGCCTTCCTACGAGCAGTACTTC. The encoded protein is CSVADREAKPSYEQYF.